This TCR beta chain was identified in a study of shared clonotypes between healthy human individuals. Study-level information: A donor's plate count was three for CD4 naive and three for CD4 memory; CD8 naive had two and CD8 memory one.

The study, taken as a whole, reports: Donor clonotype sharing was expected to depend on sequencing depth. Only a few donors were included, so the genetic and exposure-history diversity represented was limited.

Comments on this clone: Its specificity is unknown.

This CDR3 is built from 15 residues. Germline V CDR1 and CDR2: MDHEN, SYDVKM. With 6 bases removed from V and 0 bases from J, the gap between germline ends came to 11 bases. The table came from immunoSEQ multiplex PCR; TCRdb's copy has only in-frame clones and leaves some out. The sample carries some 2.1 million clones, just under 95% recorded once. Cells designated naive CD8 were CD45RO-negative and were positively selected for CCR7, with terminally differentiated effector memory CD45RA+ cells excluded. This TCR came from a man between 18 and 35 years old in good health. Some clones in this sample may be carry-over from other donors' samples. The chain is built from TRBV28 and TRBJ1-4, with unresolved D. Input material: naive CD8+ T cells from PBMCs. For the CDR3, the DNA is TGTGCCAGCAGAACCACCCTCGCAACTAATGAAAAACTGTTTTTT. It yields the protein CASRTTLATNEKLFF.